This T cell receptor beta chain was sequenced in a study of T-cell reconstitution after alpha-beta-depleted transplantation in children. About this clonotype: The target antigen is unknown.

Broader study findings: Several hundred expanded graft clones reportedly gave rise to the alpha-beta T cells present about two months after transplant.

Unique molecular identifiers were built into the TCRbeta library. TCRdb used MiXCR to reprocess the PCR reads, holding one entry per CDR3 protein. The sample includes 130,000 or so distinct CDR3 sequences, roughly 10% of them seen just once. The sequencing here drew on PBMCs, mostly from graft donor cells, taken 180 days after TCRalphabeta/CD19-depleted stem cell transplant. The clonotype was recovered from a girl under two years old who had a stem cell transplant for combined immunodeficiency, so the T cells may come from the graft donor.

CDR3 protein: CAISSFASGVEQFF. CDR3 coding DNA: TGTGCCATCAGCAGTTTTGCGAGCGGGGTCGAGCAGTTCTTC. V is TRBV10-3 and J is TRBJ2-1; 7 nucleotides line up with TRBD2. The germline V gene encodes CDR1 ENHRY and CDR2 SYGVKD. This CDR3 is built from 14 residues. The J segment lost 10 bases and the V segment lost 6 bases, leaving 12 bases of the junction unmatched.